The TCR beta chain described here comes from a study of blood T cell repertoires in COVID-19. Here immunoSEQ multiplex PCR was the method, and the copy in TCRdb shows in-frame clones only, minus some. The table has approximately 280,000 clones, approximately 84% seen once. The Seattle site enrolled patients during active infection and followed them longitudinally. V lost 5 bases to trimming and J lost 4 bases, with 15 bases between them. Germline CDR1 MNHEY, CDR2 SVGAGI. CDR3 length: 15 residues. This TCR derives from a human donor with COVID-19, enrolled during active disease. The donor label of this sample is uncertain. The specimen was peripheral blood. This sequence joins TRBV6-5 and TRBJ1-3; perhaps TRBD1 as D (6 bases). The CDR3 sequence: CASSRQAGAGNTIYF. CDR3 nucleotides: TGTGCCAGCAGTCGACAGGCGGGGGCAGGAAACACCATATATTTT.